The entry below gives a single T cell receptor (beta chain) sequence along with its context. The CDR3 extends over 18 amino acids. Trimming cost V 0 bases and J 3 bases, with 21 bases left between them. Germline CDR1 is SNHLY and CDR2 is FYNNEI. Per the original data handling: Researchers report that nucleated cell counts were estimated from reference gene primer amplification. The protocol was immunoSEQ multiplex PCR, while the TCRdb copy is restricted to in-frame clones and leaves out a portion. That table supplies the V and J calls and clone size; D and trimming were determined from the DNA. The sample records around 21,000 clones, roughly 87% being singletons. These data are taken from a study of blood T cell repertoires in COVID-19. Study-wide background: The study drew acute and convalescent COVID-19 samples from the United States, Italy and Spain. PBMCs, B-cell-depleted T cells, or T cells provided the cDNA or gDNA that made up the material.

Sequencing was performed on peripheral blood. The genes are TRBV2 and TRBJ2-7, with D possibly matching TRBD2 (5 bases). The TCR was taken from a human donor with active COVID-19. The donor label of this sample is uncertain. CDR3 sequence: CASSEAPFIPGNGYEQYF. The CDR3 DNA is TGTGCCAGCAGTGAAGCCCCCTTCATCCCCGGGAATGGCTACGAGCAGTACTTC.